Listed below are T cell receptor beta chains from one sample, sequenced in a study of control samples from healthy donors and cancer patients. Assay: immunoSEQ multiplex PCR; the TCRdb copy retains only in-frame clones and omits some. The data show tens of thousands of clones, around 90% seen once. The sample comprised PBMCs. All receptors derive from a middle-aged woman with head and neck cancer. The CDR3 runs from the conserved cysteine through the conserved F or W. A D gene is named only where the DNA matches it firmly. Rows give clone size only sometimes, using once, few, many, or a class for an expanded clone.

j_call	d_call	v_call	clone_size	cdr3_aa	cdr3_nt
TRBJ1-3	TRBD1	TRBV6-1	NA	CASSDKRGPRNTIYF	TGTGCCAGCAGTGATAAGAGGGGGCCGAGAAACACCATATATTTT
TRBJ1-5	NA	TRBV5-5	NA	CASTSDSQGYQPQHF	TGTGCCAGCACTTCCGATTCCCAGGGCTATCAGCCCCAGCATTTT
TRBJ1-2	NA	TRBV15	NA	CATSRDNYGYTF	TGTGCCACCAGCAGAGACAACTATGGCTACACCTTC
TRBJ2-5	NA	TRBV30	NA	CAWSVRGETQYF	TGTGCCTGGAGTGTAAGGGGAGAGACCCAGTACTTC
TRBJ2-3	NA	TRBV2	NA	CASSEMFDTDTQYF	TGTGCCAGCAGTGAGATGTTTGACACAGATACGCAGTATTTT
TRBJ1-2	NA	TRBV10-2	few	CASSESMMKGYTF	TGCGCCAGCAGTGAGTCGATGATGAAGGGCTACACCTTC
TRBJ2-7	TRBD1	TRBV18	NA	CASSPFRTGSYEQYF	TGTGCCAGCTCACCATTTCGGACAGGTTCCTACGAGCAGTACTTC
TRBJ2-7	NA	TRBV27	once	CASTPQGPGTQQYF	TGTGCCAGCACCCCCCAGGGCCCAGGGACCCAGCAGTACTTC
TRBJ2-2	NA	TRBV7-9	NA	CASSLAGPNTGELFF	TGTGCCAGCAGCTTAGCGGGACCGAACACCGGGGAGCTGTTTTTT
TRBJ2-2	TRBD2	TRBV27	NA	CASSPTTSLGELFF	TGTGCCAGCAGTCCCACGACTAGCCTCGGGGAGCTGTTTTTT
TRBJ2-1	NA	TRBV2	NA	CASNARTYNEQFF	TGTGCCAGCAACGCAAGAACCTACAATGAGCAGTTCTTC
TRBJ1-1	NA	TRBV7-8	NA	CAHRAVQGRRDLNTEAFF	TGTGCCCATCGAGCAGTACAAGGCCGTCGCGACTTGAACACTGAAGCTTTCTTT
TRBJ1-6	NA	TRBV6-5	NA	CASTTAQWDSPLHF	TGTGCCAGCACTACGGCCCAATGGGATTCACCCCTCCACTTT